Below, 3 T cell receptor beta chains from the same sample are listed, as sequenced in a study of beta chain features in type 1 diabetes. Expressed TCRB transcripts were sequenced because the entire RNA isolate underwent reverse transcription. Generated by immunoSEQ multiplex PCR, the TCRdb table keeps only in-frame clones and is missing some. The sample gives 500,000 to 700,000 clones, around 15% of which show up once; about 0.097% is in the top ten. The sequencing input was naive CD4+ T cells from blood. The receptors were gathered from a man between 18 and 35 years old in good health.

Only a few counts were recorded for this clone. The chain carries TRBV6-6 and TRBJ2-2; D uncertain. The CDR3 is 13 residues long. V lost 4 bases and J 5 bases, leaving 8 bases between the germline ends. Germline V CDR1 and CDR2: MNHNY, SVGAGI (reference sequence). The CDR3 nucleotides are TGTGCCAGCAGTTTAAGTCAGACCGGGGAGCTGTTTTTT. This codes for CASSLSQTGELFF.

This chain connects TRBV28 to TRBJ2-1; D may correspond to TRBD1 or TRBD2 (6 bases each). Germline V gene lookup returns CDR1 MDHEN and CDR2 SYDVKM. Trimming removed 3 bases at V and 6 bases at J, with 12 bases between. This CDR3 comprises 14 residues. The CDR3 loop reads CASSLRGAGNEQFF. DNA for the CDR3: TGTGCCAGCAGTTTGAGGGGGGCAGGCAATGAGCAGTTCTTC.

The chain recombines TRBV28 with TRBJ1-2; no clear D. Germline CDR1 MDHEN, CDR2 SYDVKM. Trimming left V 6 bases short and J 4 bases short, with 18 bases between. The CDR3 is 15 amino acids. CDR3 nucleotides: TGTGCCAGCAGCCTAATGTCGGGGTCTCCCTATGGCTACACCTTC. It specifies CASSLMSGSPYGYTF.